This T cell receptor (beta chain) comes out of a study of T cell responses to AZD1222 COVID-19 vaccine. Measured with immunoSEQ multiplex PCR; TCRdb has only the in-frame clones, and not every one. The data hold tens of thousands of clones, with more than 85% observed a single time. CDR3 length equals 13 residues. The germline gives CDR1 ENHRY, CDR2 SYGVKD. Trimming took 6 bases from V and 0 from J, leaving 8 bases between them. Material: peripheral blood, obtained on day 0 of AZD1222 vaccination. The J gene is TRBJ1-2, the V gene TRBV10-3, with a tentative D call TRBD1 (5 bases). The clonotype was recovered from an adult in good health. CDR3 in amino acids: CAIRGGANYGYTF. As DNA, the CDR3 is TGTGCCATCAGGGGGGGAGCTAACTATGGCTACACCTTC.